The present TCR beta chain was sequenced within a study of technical replicates of blood from several donors. TCRdb keeps only in-frame clones here, not all; method: immunoSEQ multiplex PCR. The sample lists more than 90,000 clones; 96% were seen once. V was trimmed by 6 bases and J by 10 bases, leaving 18 bases between them. CDR1 and CDR2 from the germline V gene are MNHEY and SMNVEV (reference sequence). This CDR3 region has 13 residues. Sequencing was carried out using T cells isolated from PBMCs. The chain couples TRBV27 to TRBJ1-1; D uncertain. The receptor comes from a human donor in good health. The CDR3 nucleotides read TGTGCCAGCAGGGAGGGCAGTACCTTTGGAGCTTTCTTT. Translating gives CASREGSTFGAFF.